This paragraph covers one TCR beta chain sequence. The CDR3 is made up of 16 amino acids. Germline V gives CDR1 GTSNPN, CDR2 SVGIG (reference sequence). Trimming removed 1 base from V and 5 bases from J; junction bases left unmatched: 8. Repertoires were generated with immunoSEQ multiplex PCR, while TCRdb's copy carries only in-frame clones and drops some. The sample includes 270,000 or so clones, 75% to 90% of them seen just once. This sample stems from a study of blood T cell repertoires in COVID-19. The clonotype originates from a woman between 35 and 50 years old who had recovered from COVID-19. The rearrangement links TRBV30 to TRBJ2-7; 13 positions agree with TRBD2. Sequenced material: peripheral blood. The CDR3 reads CAWSETSGGPRDEQYF. CDR3 in DNA: TGTGCCTGGAGTGAGACTAGCGGGGGGCCTCGGGACGAGCAGTACTTC.